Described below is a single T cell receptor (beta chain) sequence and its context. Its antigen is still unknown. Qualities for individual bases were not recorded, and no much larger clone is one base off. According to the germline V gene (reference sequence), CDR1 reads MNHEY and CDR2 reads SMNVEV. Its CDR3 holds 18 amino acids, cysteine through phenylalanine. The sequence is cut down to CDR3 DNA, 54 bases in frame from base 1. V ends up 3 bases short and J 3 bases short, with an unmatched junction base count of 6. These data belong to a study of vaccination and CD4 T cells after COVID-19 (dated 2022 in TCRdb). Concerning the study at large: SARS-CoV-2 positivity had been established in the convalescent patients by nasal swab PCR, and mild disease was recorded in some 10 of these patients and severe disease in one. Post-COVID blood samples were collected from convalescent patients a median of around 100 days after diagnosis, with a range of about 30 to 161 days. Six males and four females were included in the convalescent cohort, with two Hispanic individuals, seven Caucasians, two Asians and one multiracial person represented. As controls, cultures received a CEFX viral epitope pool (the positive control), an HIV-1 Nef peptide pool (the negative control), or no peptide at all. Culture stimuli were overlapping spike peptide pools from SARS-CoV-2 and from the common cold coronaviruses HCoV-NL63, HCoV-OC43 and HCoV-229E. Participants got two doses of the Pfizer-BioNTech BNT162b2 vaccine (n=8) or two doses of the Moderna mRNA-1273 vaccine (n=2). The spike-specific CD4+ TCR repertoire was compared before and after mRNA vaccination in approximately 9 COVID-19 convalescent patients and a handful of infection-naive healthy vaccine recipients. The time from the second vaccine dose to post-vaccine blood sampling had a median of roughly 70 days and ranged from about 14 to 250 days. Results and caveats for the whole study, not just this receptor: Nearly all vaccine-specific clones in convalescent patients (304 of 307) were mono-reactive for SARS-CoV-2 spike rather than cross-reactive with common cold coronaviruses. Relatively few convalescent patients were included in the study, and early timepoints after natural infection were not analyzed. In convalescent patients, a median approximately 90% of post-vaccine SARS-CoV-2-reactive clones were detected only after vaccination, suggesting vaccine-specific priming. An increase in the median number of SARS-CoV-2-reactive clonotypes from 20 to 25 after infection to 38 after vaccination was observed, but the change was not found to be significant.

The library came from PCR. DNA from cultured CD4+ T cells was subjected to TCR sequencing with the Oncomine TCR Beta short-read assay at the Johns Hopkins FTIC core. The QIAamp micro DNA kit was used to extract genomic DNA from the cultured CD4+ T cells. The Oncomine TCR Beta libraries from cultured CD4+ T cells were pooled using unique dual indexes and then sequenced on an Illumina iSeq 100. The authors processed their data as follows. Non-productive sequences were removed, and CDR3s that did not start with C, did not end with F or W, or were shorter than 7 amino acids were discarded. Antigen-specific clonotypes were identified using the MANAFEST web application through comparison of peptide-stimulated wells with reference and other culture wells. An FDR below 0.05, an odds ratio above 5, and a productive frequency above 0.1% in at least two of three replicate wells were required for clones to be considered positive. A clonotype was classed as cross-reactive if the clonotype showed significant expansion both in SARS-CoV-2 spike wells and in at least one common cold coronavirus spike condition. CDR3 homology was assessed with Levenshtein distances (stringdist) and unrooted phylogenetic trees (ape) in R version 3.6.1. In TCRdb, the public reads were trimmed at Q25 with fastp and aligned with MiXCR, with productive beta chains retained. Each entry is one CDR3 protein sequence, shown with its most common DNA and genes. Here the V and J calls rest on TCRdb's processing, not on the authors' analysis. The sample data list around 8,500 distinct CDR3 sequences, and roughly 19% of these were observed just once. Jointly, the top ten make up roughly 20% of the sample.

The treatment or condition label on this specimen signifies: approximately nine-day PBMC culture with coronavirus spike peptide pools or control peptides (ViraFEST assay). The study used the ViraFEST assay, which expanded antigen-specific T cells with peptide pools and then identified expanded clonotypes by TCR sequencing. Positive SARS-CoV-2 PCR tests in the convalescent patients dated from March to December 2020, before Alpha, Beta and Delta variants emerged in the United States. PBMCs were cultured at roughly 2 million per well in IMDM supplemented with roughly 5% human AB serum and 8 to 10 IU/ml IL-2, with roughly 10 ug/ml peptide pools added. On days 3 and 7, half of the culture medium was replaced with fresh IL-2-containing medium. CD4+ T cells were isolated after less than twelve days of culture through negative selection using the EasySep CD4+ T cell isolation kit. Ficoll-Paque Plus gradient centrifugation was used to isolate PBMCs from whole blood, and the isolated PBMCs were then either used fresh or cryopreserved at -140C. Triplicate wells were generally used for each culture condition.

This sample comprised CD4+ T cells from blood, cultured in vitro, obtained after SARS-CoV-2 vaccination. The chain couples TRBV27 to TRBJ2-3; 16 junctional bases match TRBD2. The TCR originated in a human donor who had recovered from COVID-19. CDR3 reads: CASSLGLAGGSGTDTQYF. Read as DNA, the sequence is TGTGCCAGCAGTTTGGGACTAGCGGGAGGGAGTGGGACAGATACGCAGTATTTT.